The T cell receptor beta chain under discussion was sequenced for a study of shared clonotypes between healthy human individuals. For the study at large: Each donor's CD8 memory used one plate, CD8 naive two, each CD4 subset three.

Looked up from germline, CDR1 is SGHRS and CDR2 is YFSETQ. Losses at the gene ends were 0 bases for V and 2 bases for J; bases not matched to a gene: 5. This CDR3 contains 16 residues. In its sample, this clone was seen a few times. The protocol was immunoSEQ multiplex PCR, while the TCRdb copy is restricted to in-frame clones and leaves out a portion. The data hold under 1,100,000 clones, with under 80% observed a single time. The chain joins TRBV5-1 to TRBJ2-1, with 7 bases that match TRBD2. The clonotype comes from a man younger than 30 in good health. The sequenced sample was memory CD4+ T cells sorted from blood. Specified subset: CD45RA-negative fraction. CDR3 loop: CASSLVAGITYNEQFF. In DNA, the CDR3 is TGCGCCAGCAGCTTGGTAGCGGGTATAACCTACAATGAGCAGTTCTTC.